The next 5 T cell receptor beta chains were all read from a single sample in a study of blood T cell repertoires in COVID-19. Sequencing used immunoSEQ multiplex PCR; TCRdb keeps in-frame clones, though not all of them. The sample yields roughly 400,000 clones, approximately 93% seen once. The sequenced sample was PBMCs or T cells enriched from blood (not recorded which). These receptors came from a woman in her thirties or forties who had been exposed to COVID-19.

The chain recombines TRBV6-2 or TRBV6-3 with TRBJ2-3; tentative D call: TRBD1 (6 bases). From germline, CDR1 is MNHEY and CDR2 SVGEGT. V was clipped by 2 bases and J by 4 bases, with 22 bases between them. The CDR3 has 18 amino acids. CDR3 residues: CASSYPLGQGIRSDTQYF. As DNA, the CDR3 is TGTGCCAGCAGTTACCCCTTGGGGCAGGGGATCCGATCAGATACGCAGTATTTT.

V is TRBV30 and J is TRBJ2-7; D uncertain. The CDR3 extends over 13 amino acids. Trimming pared 3 bases from V and 2 bases from J, leaving 11 bases between. Germline values: CDR1 GTSNPN, CDR2 SVGIG (reference sequence). The CDR3 spells CAWRRSVPYEQYF. In DNA, the CDR3 is TGTGCCTGGAGGCGGAGTGTTCCCTACGAGCAGTACTTC.

The V gene is TRBV7-6, the J gene TRBJ1-4; tentative D call: TRBD1 (5 bases). In germline, CDR1 is SGHVS, CDR2 FNYEAQ. CDR3 length: 15 amino acids. Trimming took 5 bases from V and 7 from J, leaving 17 bases between them. The CDR3 spells CASSATGLGSEKLFF. CDR3 in DNA: TGTGCCAGCAGCGCAACAGGTCTCGGGAGTGAAAAACTGTTTTTT.

This clone was recorded a few times. The chain employs TRBV15 and TRBJ2-2; TRBD1 matches 9 bases. The CDR3 totals 17 residues. CDR1 and CDR2 from the germline V gene are LNHNV and YYDKDF (reference sequence). Trimming at V came to 5 bases and at J to 5 bases, leaving 12 bases not matched to a gene. The CDR3 loop reads CATSPGPGTGLTGELFF. The CDR3 coding sequence is TGTGCCACCAGCCCGGGCCCCGGGACAGGGCTGACCGGGGAGCTGTTTTTT.

The gene calls are TRBV7-3 and TRBJ1-6; D possibly corresponds to TRBD1 (5 bases). V lost 4 bases and J 0 bases, leaving 13 bases between the germline ends. Germline loops: CDR1 SGHTA, CDR2 FQGTGA. The CDR3 covers 17 residues. CDR3 sequence reads: CASSYGATDSYNSPLHF. CDR3 DNA sequence: TGTGCCAGCAGCTATGGGGCAACAGACTCCTATAATTCACCCCTCCACTTT. Supplemented by reference TRBV7-3 and TRBJ1-6, the full variable domain reads GAGVSQTPSNKVTEKGKYVELRCDPISGHTALYWYRQSLGQGPEFLIYFQGTGAADDSGLPNDRFFAVRPEGSVSTLKIQRTERGDSAVYLCASSYGATDSYNSPLHFGNGTRLTVT.